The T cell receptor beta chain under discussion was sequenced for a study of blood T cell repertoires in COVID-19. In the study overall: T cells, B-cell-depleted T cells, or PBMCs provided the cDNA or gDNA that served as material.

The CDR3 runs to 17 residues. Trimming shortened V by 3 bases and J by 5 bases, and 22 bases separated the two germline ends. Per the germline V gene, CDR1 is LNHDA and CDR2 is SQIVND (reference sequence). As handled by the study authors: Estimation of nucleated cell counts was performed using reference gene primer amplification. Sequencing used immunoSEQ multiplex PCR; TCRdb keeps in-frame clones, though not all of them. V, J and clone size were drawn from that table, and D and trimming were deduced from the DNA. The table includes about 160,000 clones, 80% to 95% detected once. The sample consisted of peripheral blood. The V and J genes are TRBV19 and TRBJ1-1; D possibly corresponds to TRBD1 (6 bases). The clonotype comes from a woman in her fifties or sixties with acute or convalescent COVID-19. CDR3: CASSISPTGWGRTEAFF. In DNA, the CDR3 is TGTGCCAGTAGTATTAGTCCCACAGGGTGGGGTAGGACTGAAGCTTTCTTT.